A single TCR beta chain is shown here with its context. Its cognate antigen is unknown. The junction departs from the called germline gene at one end, perhaps through a read error. For the second PCR, which ran for 7 to 11 cycles, a sample-barcoded 5' primer and a J-beta primer mix were used. TCRdb independently ran MiXCR on the 5' RACE reads; one entry per CDR3 protein. The sample includes 450,000 to 700,000 distinct CDR3 sequences, roughly 29% of them seen just once. Each sample gave at least 7 million isolated PBMCs. The extraction recovered at least 5 micrograms of total RNA per sample. This entry is derived from a study of blood T cells in healthy people across ages. Study results and limitations: Diversity estimated from one million T cells was considered an underestimate.

CDR1 and CDR2 from the germline V gene are SGHRS and YFSETQ. The CDR3 consists of 14 residues. The chain recombines TRBV5-1 with TRBJ1-5, with D tentatively TRBD1 (5 bases). Source material: blood. The TCR sequence derives from a woman between 65 and 79 years old in good health. The CDR3 DNA is TGCACCAGCAGCCCTTTACGGGGGGACCAGCCCCAGCATTTT. Its protein product is CTSSPLRGDQPQHF.